Listed below are T cell receptor beta chains from one sample, sequenced in a study of blood T cell repertoires in COVID-19. TCRdb's copy holds only in-frame clones and misses some; the assay was immunoSEQ multiplex PCR. The data contain 200,000 to 250,000 clones, 85% to 90% of them singletons. Sequencing was carried out using peripheral blood. These receptors were collected from a man older than 75 with acute or convalescent COVID-19. Each CDR3 is given with its conserved first and last residue. Fields, in order: CDR3 length, D gene, J gene, clone size, V gene, CDR3 protein, CDR3 DNA. D genes are given only for firm matches. Clone size is given for some rows only: seen once, a few or many times, or a class if the clone is expanded.

>17|TRBD1|TRBJ2-2|NA|TRBV18
CASSRDREYVNTGELFF
TGTGCCAGCTCACGGGACAGGGAATATGTGAACACCGGGGAGCTGTTTTTT
>14|NA|TRBJ2-4|NA|TRBV7-9
CASSPGGPKNIQYF
TGTGCCAGCAGCCCCGGGGGACCCAAAAACATTCAGTACTTC
>15|NA|TRBJ2-4|NA|TRBV6-5
CASKQEGQAKNIQYF
TGTGCCAGCAAACAGGAGGGCCAAGCCAAAAACATTCAGTACTTC
>18|TRBD2|TRBJ2-1|NA|TRBV9
CASSTSGGPIAGYNEQFF
TGTGCCAGCTCAACTAGCGGGGGGCCAATTGCCGGGTACAATGAGCAGTTCTTC
>14|NA|TRBJ2-5|NA|TRBV7-9
CASSYWTGQETQYF
TGTGCCAGCAGCTATTGGACGGGGCAAGAGACCCAGTACTTC
>15|TRBD2|TRBJ2-1|NA|TRBV7-6
CASSLVAGVGNEQFF
TGTGCCAGCAGCTTAGTTGCGGGAGTCGGCAATGAGCAGTTCTTC
>13|TRBD1|TRBJ2-1|NA|TRBV19
CASSAGQGDEQFF
TGTGCCAGTAGTGCGGGACAGGGGGATGAGCAGTTCTTC
>14|NA|TRBJ1-2|NA|TRBV2
CASSQQGGLDGYTF
TGTGCCAGTTCCCAACAAGGGGGTTTGGATGGCTACACCTTC
>12|NA|TRBJ2-7|NA|TRBV19
CASSIGSYEQYF
TGTGCCAGTAGTATAGGTAGCTACGAGCAGTACTTC
>13|NA|TRBJ1-4|NA|TRBV3-1/TRBV3-2
CASSHKTAEKLFF
TGTGCCAGCAGCCACAAGACAGCTGAAAAACTGTTTTTT
>14|NA|TRBJ1-1|NA|TRBV27
CASSFSGQNTEAFF
TGTGCCAGCAGTTTCTCTGGCCAGAACACTGAAGCTTTCTTT
>14|TRBD1|TRBJ1-2|few|TRBV5-4
CASSLEQGRGGYTF
TGTGCCAGCAGCTTGGAACAGGGGAGAGGTGGCTACACCTTC
>14|NA|TRBJ2-7|once|TRBV7-2
CASSFIGGSYEQYF
TGTGCCAGCAGCTTTATCGGCGGGTCCTACGAGCAGTACTTC
>13|NA|TRBJ2-5|NA|TRBV12-3/TRBV12-4
CASSIHRAETQYF
TGTGCCAGCAGTATCCACAGGGCAGAGACCCAGTACTTC
>18|NA|TRBJ1-1|NA|TRBV29-1
CSVDPLEPVRQGNTEAFF
TGCAGCGTTGACCCCCTTGAGCCGGTCCGCCAGGGGAACACTGAAGCTTTCTTT
>12|NA|TRBJ1-5|NA|TRBV27
CASRGAGQPQHF
TGTGCCAGCAGGGGGGCGGGTCAGCCCCAGCATTTT